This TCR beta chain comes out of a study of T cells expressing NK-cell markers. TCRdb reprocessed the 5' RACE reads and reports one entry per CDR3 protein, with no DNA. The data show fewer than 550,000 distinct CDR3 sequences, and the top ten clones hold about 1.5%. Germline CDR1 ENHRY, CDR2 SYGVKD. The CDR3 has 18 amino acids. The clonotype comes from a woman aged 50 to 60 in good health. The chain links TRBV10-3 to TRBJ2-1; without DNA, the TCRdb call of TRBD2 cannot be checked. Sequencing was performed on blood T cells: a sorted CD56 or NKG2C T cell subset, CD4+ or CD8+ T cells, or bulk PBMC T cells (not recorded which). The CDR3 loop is CAIGRTSGRAFLVSEQFF.